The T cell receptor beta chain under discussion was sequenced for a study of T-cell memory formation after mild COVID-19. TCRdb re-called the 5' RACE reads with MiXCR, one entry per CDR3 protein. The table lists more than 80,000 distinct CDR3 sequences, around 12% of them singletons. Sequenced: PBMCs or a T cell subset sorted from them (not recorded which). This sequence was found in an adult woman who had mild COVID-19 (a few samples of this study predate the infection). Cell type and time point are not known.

CDR3 nucleotides: TGTGCCAGCAGTTACTCTACAGGGGAGGTGGGCTACACCTTC. The encoded protein is CASSYSTGEVGYTF. The J gene is TRBJ1-2, the V gene TRBV6-5, with 7 bases matching TRBD1. CDR1 and CDR2 from the germline V gene are MNHEY and SVGAGI. The trim removed 0 bases at V and 8 bases at J, leaving 6 bases unmatched. This CDR3 spans 14 amino acids.